This T cell receptor (beta chain) was sequenced in a study of control samples from healthy donors and cancer patients (dated by TCRdb to the early 2020s). A word on this clone: Its antigen has not been determined. Base qualities are not at hand, and no much larger clone is one base apart.

V loses 7 bases, J loses 6 bases, and the germline ends lie 8 bases apart. In the germline V gene (reference sequence), CDR1 corresponds to MNHEY and CDR2 to SMNVEV. The CDR3 spans 11 residues, from the cysteine through the phenylalanine. The read is trimmed to its CDR3 DNA, 33 bases read in frame from base 1. Receptor libraries were prepared by the immunoSEQ multiplex PCR assay. The immuneACCESS repertoire file appears here via TCRdb, limited to in-frame rearrangements. These files lack a portion of the clones; in checked studies, under half of the deficit traces to unresolved V genes, and the cause of the others is not known. In all, the sample holds about 58,000 clones, and approximately 94% of those were seen once. The top ten clones comprise 3.5% to 4.5% of the sample.

The sequencing sample was made of blood. The chain employs TRBV27 and TRBJ2-3, with the identity of the D gene unclear. This sequence originates from a man aged 30 to 39 in good health. The base sequence is TGTGCCAGCACCCAACGGGATACGCAGTATTTT. Its protein product is CASTQRDTQYF.